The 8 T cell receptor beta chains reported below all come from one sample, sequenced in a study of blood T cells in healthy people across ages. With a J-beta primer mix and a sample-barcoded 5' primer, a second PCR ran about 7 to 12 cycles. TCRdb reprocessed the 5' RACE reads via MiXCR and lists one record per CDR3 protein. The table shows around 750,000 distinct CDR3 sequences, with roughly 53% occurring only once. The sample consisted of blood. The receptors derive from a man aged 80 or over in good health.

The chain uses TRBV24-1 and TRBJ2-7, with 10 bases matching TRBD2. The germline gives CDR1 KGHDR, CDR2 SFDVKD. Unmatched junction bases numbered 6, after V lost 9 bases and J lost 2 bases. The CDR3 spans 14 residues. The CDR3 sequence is CATRLAGVAYEQYF. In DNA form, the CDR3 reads TGTGCCACCCGTCTAGCGGGAGTTGCCTACGAGCAGTACTTC.

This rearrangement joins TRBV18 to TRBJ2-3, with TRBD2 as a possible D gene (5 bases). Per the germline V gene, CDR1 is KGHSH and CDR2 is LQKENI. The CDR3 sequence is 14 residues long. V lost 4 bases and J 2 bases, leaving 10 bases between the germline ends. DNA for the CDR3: TGTGCCAGCTCACTGGGGAGTTACACAGATACGCAGTATTTT. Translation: CASSLGSYTDTQYF.

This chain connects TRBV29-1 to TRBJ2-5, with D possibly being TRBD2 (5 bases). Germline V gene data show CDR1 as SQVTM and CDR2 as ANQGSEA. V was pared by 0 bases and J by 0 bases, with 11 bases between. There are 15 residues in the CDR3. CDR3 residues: CSVEDRGSYQETQYF. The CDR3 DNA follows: TGCAGCGTTGAAGATCGAGGGTCGTACCAAGAGACCCAGTACTTC.

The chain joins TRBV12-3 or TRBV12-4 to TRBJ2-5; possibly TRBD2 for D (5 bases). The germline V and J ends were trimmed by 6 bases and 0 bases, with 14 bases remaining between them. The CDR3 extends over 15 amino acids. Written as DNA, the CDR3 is TGTGCCAGCAGCCGGTTCAGGACTTACCAAGAGACCCAGTACTTC. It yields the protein CASSRFRTYQETQYF.

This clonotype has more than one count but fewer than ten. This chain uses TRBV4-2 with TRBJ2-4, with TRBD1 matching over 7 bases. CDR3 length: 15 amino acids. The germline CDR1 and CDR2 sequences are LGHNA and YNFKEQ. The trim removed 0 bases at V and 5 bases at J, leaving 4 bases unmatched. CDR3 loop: CASSQEGDSQNIQYF. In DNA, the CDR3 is TGTGCCAGCAGCCAAGAGGGGGACAGTCAAAACATTCAGTACTTC.

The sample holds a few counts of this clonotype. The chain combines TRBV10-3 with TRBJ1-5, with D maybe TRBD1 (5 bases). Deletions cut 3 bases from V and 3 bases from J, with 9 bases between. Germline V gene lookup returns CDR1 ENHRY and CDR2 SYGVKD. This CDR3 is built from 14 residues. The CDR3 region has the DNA TGTGCCATCAGTGATCGGGGGAACAATCAGCCCCAGCATTTT. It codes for CAISDRGNNQPQHF.

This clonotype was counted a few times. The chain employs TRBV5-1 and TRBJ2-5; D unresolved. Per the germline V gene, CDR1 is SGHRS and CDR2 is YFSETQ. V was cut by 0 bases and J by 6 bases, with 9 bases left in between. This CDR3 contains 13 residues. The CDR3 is CASSLGRLQTQYF. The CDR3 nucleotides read TGCGCCAGCAGCTTGGGAAGGCTGCAGACCCAGTACTTC.

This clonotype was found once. CDR3 protein: CATSARTDNNEQFF. The CDR3 DNA reads as TGTGCCACCAGTGCCCGGACAGACAACAATGAGCAGTTCTTC. This chain joins TRBV24-1 and TRBJ2-1; D may be TRBD1 (6 bases). The V gene's germline CDR1 is KGHDR and CDR2 SFDVKD. CDR3 size: 14 residues. Trimming removed 5 bases at V and 5 bases at J, with 12 bases between.